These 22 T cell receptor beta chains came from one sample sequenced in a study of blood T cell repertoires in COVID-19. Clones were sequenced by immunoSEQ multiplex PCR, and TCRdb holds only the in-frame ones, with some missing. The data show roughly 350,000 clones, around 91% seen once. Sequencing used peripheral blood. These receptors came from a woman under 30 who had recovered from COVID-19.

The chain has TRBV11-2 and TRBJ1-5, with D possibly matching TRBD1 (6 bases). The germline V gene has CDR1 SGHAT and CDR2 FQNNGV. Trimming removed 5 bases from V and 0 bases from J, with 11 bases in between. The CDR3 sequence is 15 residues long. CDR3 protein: CASSPTGYSNQPQHF. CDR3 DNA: TGTGCCAGCAGCCCGACAGGTTATAGCAATCAGCCCCAGCATTTT.

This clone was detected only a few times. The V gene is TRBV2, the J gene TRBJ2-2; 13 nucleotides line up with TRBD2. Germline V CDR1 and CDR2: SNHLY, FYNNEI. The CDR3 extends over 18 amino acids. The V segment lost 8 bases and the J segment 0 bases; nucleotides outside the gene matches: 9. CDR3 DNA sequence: TGTGCCAGCCGAGGCACCGGGACTAGCGGGACGAACACCGGGGAGCTGTTTTTT. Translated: CASRGTGTSGTNTGELFF. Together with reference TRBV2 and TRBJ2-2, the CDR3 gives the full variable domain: EPEVTQTPSHQVTQMGQEVILRCVPISNHLYFYWYRQILGQKVEFLVSFYNNEISEKSEIFDDQFSVERPDGSNFTLKIRSTKLEDSAMYFCASRGTGTSGTNTGELFFGEGSRLTVL.

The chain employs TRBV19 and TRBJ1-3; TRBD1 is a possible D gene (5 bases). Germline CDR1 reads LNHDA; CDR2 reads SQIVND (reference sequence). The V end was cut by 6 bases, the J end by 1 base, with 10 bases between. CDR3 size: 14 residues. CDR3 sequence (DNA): TGTGCCAGTAGAGGACAAGGATCTGGAAACACCATATATTTT. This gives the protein CASRGQGSGNTIYF.

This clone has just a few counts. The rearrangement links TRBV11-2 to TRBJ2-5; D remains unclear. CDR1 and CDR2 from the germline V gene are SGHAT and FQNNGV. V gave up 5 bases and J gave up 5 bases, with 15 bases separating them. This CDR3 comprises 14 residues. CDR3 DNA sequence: TGTGCCAGCAGCCAACGGCTAGACGCGGAGACCCAGTACTTC. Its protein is CASSQRLDAETQYF.

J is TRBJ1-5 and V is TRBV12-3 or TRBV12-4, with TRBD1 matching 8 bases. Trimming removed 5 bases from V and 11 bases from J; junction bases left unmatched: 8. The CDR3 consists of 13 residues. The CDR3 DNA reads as TGTGCCAGCAGTCTTCTCAAACAGGGGGCCCAGCATTTT. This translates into CASSLLKQGAQHF.

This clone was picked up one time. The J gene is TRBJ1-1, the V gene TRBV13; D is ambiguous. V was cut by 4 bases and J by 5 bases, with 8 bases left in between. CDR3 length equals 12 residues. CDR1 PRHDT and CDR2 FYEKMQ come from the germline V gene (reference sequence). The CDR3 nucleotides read TGTGCCAGCAGCTCGAGGGATACTGAAGCTTTCTTT. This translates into CASSSRDTEAFF.

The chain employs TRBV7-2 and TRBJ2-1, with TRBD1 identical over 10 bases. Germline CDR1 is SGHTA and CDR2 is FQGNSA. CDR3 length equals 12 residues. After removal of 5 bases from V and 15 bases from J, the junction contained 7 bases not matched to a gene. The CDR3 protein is CASSAPGQGLFF. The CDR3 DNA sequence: TGTGCCAGCAGCGCACCGGGACAGGGGCTGTTCTTC.

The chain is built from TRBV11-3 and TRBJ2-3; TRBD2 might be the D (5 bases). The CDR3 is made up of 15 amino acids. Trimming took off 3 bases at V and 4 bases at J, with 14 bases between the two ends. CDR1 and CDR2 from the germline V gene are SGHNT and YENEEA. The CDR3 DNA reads TGTGCCAGCAGCTTTGCGAGAGGGAGTGCAGATACGCAGTATTTT. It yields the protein CASSFARGSADTQYF.

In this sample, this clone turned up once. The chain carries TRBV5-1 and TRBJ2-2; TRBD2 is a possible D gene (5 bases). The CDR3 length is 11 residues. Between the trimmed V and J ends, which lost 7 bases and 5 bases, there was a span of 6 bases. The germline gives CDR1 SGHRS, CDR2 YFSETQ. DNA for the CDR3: TGCGCCAGCCGGGAAACCGGGGAGCTGTTTTTT. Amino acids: CASRETGELFF.

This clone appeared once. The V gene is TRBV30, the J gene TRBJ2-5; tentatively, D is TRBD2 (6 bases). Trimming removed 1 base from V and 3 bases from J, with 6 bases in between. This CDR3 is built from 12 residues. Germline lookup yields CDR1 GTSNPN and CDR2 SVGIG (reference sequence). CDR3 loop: CAWSGLEETQYF. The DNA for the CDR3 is TGTGCCTGGAGTGGACTAGAAGAGACCCAGTACTTC.

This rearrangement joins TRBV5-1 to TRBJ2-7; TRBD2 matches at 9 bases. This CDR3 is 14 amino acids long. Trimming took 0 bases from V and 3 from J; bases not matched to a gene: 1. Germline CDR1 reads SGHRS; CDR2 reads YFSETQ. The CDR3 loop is CASSLDSGSYEQYV. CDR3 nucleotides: TGCGCCAGCAGCTTGGATAGCGGGAGCTACGAGCAGTACGTC.

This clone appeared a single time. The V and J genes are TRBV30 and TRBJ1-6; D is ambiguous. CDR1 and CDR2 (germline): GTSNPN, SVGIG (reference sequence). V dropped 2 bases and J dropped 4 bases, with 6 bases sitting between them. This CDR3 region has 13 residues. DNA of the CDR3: TGTGCCTGGAGTATCCAGTATAATTCACCCCTCCACTTT. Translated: CAWSIQYNSPLHF.

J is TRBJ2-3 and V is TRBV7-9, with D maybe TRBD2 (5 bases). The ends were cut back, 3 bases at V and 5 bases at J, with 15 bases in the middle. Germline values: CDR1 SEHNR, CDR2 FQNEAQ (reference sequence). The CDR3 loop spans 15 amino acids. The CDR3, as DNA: TGTGCCAGCAGCTTTGGACTGAACGGAGGAGATACGCAGTATTTT. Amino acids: CASSFGLNGGDTQYF. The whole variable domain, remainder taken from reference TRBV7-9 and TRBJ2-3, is DTGVSQNPRHKITKRGQNVTFRCDPISEHNRLYWYRQTLGQGPEFLTYFQNEAQLEKSRLLSDRFSAERPKGSFSTLEIQRTEQGDSAMYLCASSFGLNGGDTQYFGPGTRLTVL.

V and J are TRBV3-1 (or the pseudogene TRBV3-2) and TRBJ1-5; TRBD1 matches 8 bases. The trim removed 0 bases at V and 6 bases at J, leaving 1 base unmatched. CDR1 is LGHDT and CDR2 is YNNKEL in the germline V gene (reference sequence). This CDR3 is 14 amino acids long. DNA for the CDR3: TGTGCCAGCAGCCAAGACACAGGGGGTCAGCCCCAGCATTTT. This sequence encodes CASSQDTGGQPQHF.

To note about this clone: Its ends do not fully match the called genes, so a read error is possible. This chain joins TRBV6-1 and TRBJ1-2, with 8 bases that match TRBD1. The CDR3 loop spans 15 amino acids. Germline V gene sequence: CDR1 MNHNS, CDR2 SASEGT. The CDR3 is CASREDRGESSGYTF. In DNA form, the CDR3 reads TGTGCCAGCAGGGAAGACAGGGGTGAGTCCTCTGGCTACACCTTC.

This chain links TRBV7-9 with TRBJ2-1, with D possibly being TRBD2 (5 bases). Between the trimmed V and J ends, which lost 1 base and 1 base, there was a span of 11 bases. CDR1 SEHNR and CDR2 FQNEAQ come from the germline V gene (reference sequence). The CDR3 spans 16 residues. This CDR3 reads CASSLVSVESYNEQFF. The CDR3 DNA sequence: TGTGCCAGCAGCTTAGTTAGCGTCGAATCCTACAATGAGCAGTTCTTC.

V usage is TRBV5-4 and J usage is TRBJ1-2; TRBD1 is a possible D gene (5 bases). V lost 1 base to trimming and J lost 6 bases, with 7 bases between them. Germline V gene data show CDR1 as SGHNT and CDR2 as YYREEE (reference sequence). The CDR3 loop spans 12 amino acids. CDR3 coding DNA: TGTGCCAGCAGCTTGTCAGGGAATGGCTACACCTTC. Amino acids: CASSLSGNGYTF. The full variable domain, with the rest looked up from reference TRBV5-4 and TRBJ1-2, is ETGVTQSPTHLIKTRGQQVTLRCSSQSGHNTVSWYQQALGQGPQFIFQYYREEENGRGNFPPRFSGLQFPNYSSELNVNALELDDSALYLCASSLSGNGYTFGSGTRLTVV.

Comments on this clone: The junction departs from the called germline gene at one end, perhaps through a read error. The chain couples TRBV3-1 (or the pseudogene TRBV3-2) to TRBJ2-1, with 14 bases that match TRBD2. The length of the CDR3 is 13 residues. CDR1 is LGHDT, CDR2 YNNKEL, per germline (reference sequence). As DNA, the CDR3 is TGTGCCAGCAGCCGACTAGCGGGAGGGCCGGTACTCTTC. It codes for CASSRLAGGPVLF.

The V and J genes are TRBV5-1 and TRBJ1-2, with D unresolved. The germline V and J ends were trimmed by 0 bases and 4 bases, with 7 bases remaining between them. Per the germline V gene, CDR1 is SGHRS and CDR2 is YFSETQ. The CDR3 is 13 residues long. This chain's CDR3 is CASSLDISYGYTF. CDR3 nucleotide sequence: TGCGCCAGCAGCTTGGACATCAGCTATGGCTACACCTTC.

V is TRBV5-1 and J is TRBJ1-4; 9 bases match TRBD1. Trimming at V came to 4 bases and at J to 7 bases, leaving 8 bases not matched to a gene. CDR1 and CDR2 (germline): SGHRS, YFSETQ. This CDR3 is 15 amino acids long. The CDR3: CASSVGDRVSEKLFF. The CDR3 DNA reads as TGCGCCAGCAGCGTAGGGGACAGGGTATCTGAAAAACTGTTTTTT.

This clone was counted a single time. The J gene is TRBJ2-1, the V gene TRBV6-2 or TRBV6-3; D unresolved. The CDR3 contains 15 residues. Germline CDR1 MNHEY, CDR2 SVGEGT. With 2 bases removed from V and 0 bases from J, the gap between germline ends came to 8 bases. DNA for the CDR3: TGTGCCAGCAGTTACGGTGGCAACTCCTACAATGAGCAGTTCTTC. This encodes CASSYGGNSYNEQFF.

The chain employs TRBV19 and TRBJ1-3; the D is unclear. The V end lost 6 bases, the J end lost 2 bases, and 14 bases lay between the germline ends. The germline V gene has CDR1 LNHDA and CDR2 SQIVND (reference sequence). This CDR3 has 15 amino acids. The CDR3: CASSDLAGTGNTIYF. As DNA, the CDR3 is TGTGCCAGTAGCGACCTGGCGGGGACTGGAAACACCATATATTTT. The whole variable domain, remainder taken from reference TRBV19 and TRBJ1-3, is DGGITQSPKYLFRKEGQNVTLSCEQNLNHDAMYWYRQDPGQGLRLIYYSQIVNDFQKGDIAEGYSVSREKKESFPLTVTSAQKNPTAFYLCASSDLAGTGNTIYFGEGSWLTVV.